The T cell receptor (beta chain) described here comes from a study of human T cells and chemical hapten exposure. Background on the study: Sensitization used 2% DPC on roughly 2 cm by roughly 2 cm upper inner arm skin.

In TCRdb, the RACE reads were re-called with MiXCR into one record per CDR3 protein. The top ten clones hold 9.6% of a sample with about 50,000 distinct CDR3 sequences, 9.5% to 10% of them seen once. Regarding time point: pre-sensitization, week 0. Described treatment: therapeutic diphenylcyclopropenone sensitization with weekly scalp DPC. Unfractionated whole blood yielded the extracted total RNA. The TCR originated in a woman between 25 and 40 years old with alopecia areata. Some clones in this sample may be carry-over from other donors' samples. The source was whole blood, collected in connection with sensitization to the hapten diphenylcyclopropenone (DPC).

CDR3 in amino acids: CASNNSPGSGELFF. The CDR3 nucleotides read TGTGCCAGTAACAATTCGCCTGGCAGCGGGGAGCTGTTTTTT. V usage is TRBV6-4 and J usage is TRBJ2-2; D uncertain. CDR1 and CDR2 from the germline V gene are MRHNA and SNTAGT. Trimming removed 9 bases at V and 7 bases at J, with 18 bases between. This CDR3 spans 14 amino acids.